The clone carrying this T cell receptor beta chain was recorded a few times. CDR3 length equals 12 residues. V was clipped by 3 bases and J by 5 bases, with 5 bases between them. Germline V gene sequence: CDR1 SNHLY, CDR2 FYNNEI. These data come from a study of blood T cell repertoires in COVID-19. Study background: Researchers got acute and convalescent COVID-19 samples from the United States, Italy and Spain. PBMCs, B-cell-depleted T cells, or T cells were the source of the cDNA or gDNA that made up the material.

As originally analysed: Estimation of nucleated cell counts was performed using reference gene primer amplification. Produced via immunoSEQ multiplex PCR; TCRdb's table is partial and in-frame only. V and J calls and clone size are given by that table; D and trimming were obtained from the DNA. This table has about 49,000 clones, roughly 90% appearing once. This clonotype was obtained from a man of 80 years or more with acute or convalescent COVID-19. The chain has TRBV2 and TRBJ1-5; D unclear. The sequenced sample consisted of peripheral blood. CDR3 nucleotide sequence: TGTGCCAGCAGTGACAGTTATCAGCCCCAGCATTTT. This sequence encodes CASSDSYQPQHF.